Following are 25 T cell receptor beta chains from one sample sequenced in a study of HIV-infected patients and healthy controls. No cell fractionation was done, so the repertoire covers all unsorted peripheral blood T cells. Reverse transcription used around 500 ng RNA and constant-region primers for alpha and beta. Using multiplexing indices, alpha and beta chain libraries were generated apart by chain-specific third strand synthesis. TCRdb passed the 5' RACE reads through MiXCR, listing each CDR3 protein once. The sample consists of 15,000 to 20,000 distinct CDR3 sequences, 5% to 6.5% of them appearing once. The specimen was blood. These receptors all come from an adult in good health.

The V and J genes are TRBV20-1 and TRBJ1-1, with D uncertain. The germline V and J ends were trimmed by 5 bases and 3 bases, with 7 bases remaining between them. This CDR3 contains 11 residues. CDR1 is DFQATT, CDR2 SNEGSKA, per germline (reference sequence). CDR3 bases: TGCAGTGCTGCCCGGGACACTGAAGCTTTCTTT. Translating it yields CSAARDTEAFF.

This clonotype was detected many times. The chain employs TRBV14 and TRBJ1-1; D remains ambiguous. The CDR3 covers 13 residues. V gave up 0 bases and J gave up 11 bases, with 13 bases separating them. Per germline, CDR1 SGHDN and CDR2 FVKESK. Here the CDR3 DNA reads TGTGCCAGCAGCCAAGATTTTGTTGTTTCGGCTTTCTTT. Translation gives CASSQDFVVSAFF.

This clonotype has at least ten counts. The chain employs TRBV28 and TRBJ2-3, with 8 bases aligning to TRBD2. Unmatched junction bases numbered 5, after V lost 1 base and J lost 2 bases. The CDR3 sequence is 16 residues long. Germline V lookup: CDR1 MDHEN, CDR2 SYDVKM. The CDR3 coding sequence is TGTGCCAGCAGTTTATATCCTAGCGGGCTCACAGATACGCAGTATTTT. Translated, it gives CASSLYPSGLTDTQYF.

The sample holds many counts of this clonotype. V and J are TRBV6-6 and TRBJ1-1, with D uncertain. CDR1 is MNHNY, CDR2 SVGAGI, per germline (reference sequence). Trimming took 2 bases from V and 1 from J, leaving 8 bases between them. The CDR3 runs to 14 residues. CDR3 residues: CASSYPAKNTEAFF. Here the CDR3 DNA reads TGTGCCAGCAGTTACCCCGCCAAGAACACTGAAGCTTTCTTT.

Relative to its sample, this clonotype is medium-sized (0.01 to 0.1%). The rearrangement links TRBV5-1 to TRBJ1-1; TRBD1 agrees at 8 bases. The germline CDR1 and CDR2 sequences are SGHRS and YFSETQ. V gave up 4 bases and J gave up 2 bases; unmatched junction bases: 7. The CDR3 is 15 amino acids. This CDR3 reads CASSPRGQVNTEAFF. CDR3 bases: TGCGCCAGCAGCCCAAGGGGACAGGTAAACACTGAAGCTTTCTTT.

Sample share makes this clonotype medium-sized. CDR3 protein: CASSYSITASGANVLTF. DNA of the CDR3: TGTGCCAGCAGTTACTCGATAACAGCCTCTGGGGCCAACGTCCTGACTTTC. The chain is built from TRBV6-6 and TRBJ2-6; D not resolved. The CDR3 is made up of 17 amino acids. Germline values: CDR1 MNHNY, CDR2 SVGAGI (reference sequence). V gave up 0 bases and J gave up 0 bases, with 9 bases separating them.

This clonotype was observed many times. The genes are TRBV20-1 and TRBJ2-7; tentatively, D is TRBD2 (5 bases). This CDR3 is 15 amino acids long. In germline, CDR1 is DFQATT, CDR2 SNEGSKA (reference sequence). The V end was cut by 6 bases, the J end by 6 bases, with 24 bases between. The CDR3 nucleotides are TGCAGTGCGGACGACCTAGGACTTGTTCCCCTCGAGCAGTACTTC. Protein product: CSADDLGLVPLEQYF.

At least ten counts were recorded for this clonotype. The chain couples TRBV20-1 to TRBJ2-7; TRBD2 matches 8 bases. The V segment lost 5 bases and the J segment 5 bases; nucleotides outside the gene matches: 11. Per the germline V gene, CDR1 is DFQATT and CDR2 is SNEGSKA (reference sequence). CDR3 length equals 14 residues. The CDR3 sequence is CSARGGTSDHEQYF. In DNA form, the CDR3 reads TGCAGTGCTCGAGGCGGGACTAGTGACCACGAGCAGTACTTC.

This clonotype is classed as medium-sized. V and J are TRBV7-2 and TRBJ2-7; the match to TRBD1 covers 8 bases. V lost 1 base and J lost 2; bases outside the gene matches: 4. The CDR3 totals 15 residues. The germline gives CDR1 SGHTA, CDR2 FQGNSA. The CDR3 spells CASSLGWGQAYEQYF. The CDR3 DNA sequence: TGTGCCAGCAGCTTAGGGTGGGGACAGGCCTACGAGCAGTACTTC.

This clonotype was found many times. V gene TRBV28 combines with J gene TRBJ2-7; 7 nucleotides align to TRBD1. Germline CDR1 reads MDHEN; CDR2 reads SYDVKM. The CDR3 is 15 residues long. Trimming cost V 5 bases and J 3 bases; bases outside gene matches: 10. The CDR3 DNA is TGTGCCAGCAGTGATGACAGGGACCGCCTCTACGAGCAGTACTTC. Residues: CASSDDRDRLYEQYF.

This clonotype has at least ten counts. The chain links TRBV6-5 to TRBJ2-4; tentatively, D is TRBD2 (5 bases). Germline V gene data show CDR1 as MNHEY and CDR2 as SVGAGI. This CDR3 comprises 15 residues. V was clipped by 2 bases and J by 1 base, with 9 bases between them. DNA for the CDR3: TGTGCCAGCAGTTACAGGACGGGGGCCAAAAACATTCAGTACTTC. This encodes CASSYRTGAKNIQYF.

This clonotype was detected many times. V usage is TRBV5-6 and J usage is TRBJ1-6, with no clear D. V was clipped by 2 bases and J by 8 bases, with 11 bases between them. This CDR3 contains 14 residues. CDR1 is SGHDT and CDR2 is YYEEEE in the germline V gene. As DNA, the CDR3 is TGTGCCAGCAGCTTTGAAGGAGTACATTCACCCCTCCACTTT. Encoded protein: CASSFEGVHSPLHF.

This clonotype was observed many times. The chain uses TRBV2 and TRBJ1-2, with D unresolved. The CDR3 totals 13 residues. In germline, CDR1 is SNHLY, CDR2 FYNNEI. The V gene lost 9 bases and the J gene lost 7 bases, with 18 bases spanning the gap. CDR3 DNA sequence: TGTGCCAGTACCGGGCCCATTGTGGGTGGCTACACCTTC. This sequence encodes CASTGPIVGGYTF.

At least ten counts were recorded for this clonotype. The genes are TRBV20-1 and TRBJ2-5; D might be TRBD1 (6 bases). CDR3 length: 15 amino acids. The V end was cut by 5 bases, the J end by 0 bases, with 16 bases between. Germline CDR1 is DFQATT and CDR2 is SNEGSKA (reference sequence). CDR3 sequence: CSADTGSTYQETQYF. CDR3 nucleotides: TGCAGTGCTGACACAGGGAGTACGTACCAAGAGACCCAGTACTTC.

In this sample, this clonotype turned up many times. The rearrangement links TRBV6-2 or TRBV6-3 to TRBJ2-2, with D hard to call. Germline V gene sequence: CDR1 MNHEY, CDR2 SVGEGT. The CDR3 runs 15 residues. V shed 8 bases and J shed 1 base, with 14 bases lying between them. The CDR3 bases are TGTGCCAGCCTGAGACCCATCGGGAACACCGGGGAGCTGTTTTTT. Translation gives CASLRPIGNTGELFF.

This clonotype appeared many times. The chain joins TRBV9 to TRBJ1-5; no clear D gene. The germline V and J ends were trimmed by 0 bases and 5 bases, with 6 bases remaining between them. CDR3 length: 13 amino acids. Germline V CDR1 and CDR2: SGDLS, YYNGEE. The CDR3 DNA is TGTGCCAGCAGCGTAGACAGCTATCAGCCCCAGCATTTT. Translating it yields CASSVDSYQPQHF. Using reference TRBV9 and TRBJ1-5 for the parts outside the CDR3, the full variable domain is DSGVTQTPKHLITATGQRVTLRCSPRSGDLSVYWYQQSLDQGLQFLIQYYNGEERAKGNILERFSAQQFPDLHSELNLSSLELGDSALYFCASSVDSYQPQHFGDGTRLSIL.

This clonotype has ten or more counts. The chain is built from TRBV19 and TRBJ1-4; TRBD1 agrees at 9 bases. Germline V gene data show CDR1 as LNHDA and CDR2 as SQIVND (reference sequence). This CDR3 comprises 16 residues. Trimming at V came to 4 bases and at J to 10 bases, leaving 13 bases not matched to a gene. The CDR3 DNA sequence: TGTGCCAGTAGTACCCGGGACAGGGACGCCTCTGGAAAACTGTTTTTT. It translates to CASSTRDRDASGKLFF.

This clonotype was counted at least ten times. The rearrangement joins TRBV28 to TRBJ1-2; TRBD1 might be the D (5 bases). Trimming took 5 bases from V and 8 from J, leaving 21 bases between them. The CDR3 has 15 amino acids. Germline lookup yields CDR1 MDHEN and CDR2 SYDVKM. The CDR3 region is CASSPRPGTMGGYTF. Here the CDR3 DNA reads TGTGCCAGCAGTCCTCGCCCCGGGACCATGGGAGGCTACACCTTC.

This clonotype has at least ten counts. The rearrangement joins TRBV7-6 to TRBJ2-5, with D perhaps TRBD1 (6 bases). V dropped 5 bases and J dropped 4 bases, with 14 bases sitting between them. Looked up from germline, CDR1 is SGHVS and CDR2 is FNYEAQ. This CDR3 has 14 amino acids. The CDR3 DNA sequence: TGTGCCAGCAGCCCCGGGACATTGAGAGAGACCCAGTACTTC. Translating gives CASSPGTLRETQYF.

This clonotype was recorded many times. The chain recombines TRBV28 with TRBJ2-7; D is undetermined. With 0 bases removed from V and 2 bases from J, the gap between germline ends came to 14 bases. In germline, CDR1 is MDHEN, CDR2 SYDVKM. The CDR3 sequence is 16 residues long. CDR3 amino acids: CASSLWRSVKTYEQYF. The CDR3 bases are TGTGCCAGCAGTTTATGGAGGTCAGTTAAGACCTACGAGCAGTACTTC.

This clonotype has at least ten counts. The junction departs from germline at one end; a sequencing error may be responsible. The CDR3 protein is CASSVEAGQGNQPQHF. CDR3 DNA: TGTGCCAGCAGCGTAGAGGCAGGGCAAGGCAATCAGCCTCAGCATTTT. The gene calls are TRBV9 and TRBJ1-5; D may be TRBD1 (5 bases). From germline, CDR1 is SGDLS and CDR2 YYNGEE. The CDR3 has 16 amino acids.

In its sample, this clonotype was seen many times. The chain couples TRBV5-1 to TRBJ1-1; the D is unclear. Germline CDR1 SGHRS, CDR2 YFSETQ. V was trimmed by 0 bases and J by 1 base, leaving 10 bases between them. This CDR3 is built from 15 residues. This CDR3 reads CASSLVPEGNTEAFF. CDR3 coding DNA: TGCGCCAGCAGCTTGGTTCCCGAGGGGAACACTGAAGCTTTCTTT.

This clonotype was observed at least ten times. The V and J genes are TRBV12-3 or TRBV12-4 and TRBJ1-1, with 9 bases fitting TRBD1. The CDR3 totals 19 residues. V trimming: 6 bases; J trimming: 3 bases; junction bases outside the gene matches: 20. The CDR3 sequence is CASRTAGTGSENWDTEAFF. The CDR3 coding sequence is TGTGCCAGCAGAACCGCCGGGACAGGGTCTGAGAATTGGGACACTGAAGCTTTCTTT.

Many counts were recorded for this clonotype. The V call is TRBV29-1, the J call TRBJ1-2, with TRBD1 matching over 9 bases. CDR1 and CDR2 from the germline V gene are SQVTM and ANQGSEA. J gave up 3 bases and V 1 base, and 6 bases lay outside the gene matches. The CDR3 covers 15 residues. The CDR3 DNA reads TGCAGCGTTGAAGGGACAGGGGAAGGGGACTATGGCTACACCTTC. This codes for CSVEGTGEGDYGYTF. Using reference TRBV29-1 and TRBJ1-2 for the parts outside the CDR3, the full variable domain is SAVISQKPSRDICQRGTSLTIQCQVDSQVTMMFWYRQQPGQSLTLIATANQGSEATYESGFVIDKFPISRPNLTFSTLTVSNMSPEDSSIYLCSVEGTGEGDYGYTFGSGTRLTVV.

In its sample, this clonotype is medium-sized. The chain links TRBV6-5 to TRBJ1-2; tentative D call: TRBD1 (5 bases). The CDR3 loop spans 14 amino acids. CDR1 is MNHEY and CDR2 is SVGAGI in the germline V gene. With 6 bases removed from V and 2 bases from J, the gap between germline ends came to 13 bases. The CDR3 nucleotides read TGTGCCAGCAGCGGGGGTCCAGGAAACTATGGCTACACCTTC. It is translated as CASSGGPGNYGYTF.